Presented here are 29 T cell receptor beta chains from one specimen sequenced in a study of blood T cell repertoires in COVID-19 (dated by TCRdb to the early 2020s). Libraries were constructed by the immunoSEQ multiplex PCR assay. The table was pulled from immuneACCESS by TCRdb, which kept in-frame rearrangements only. Such tables lose some clones; where checked, under half of the loss comes from unresolved V genes, and the rest has no known cause. In this sample the table shows over 75,000 clones, 85% to 90% of which occur a single time. The ten largest clones capture roughly 4.2% of the sample. Sequencing was performed on peripheral blood. The receptor set was obtained from a human donor with COVID-19, enrolled during active disease. The donor label of this sample is uncertain.

The chain has TRBV10-1 and TRBJ2-7, with TRBD2 matching 9 bases. J gave up 7 bases and V 3 bases, and 13 bases lay outside the gene matches. Per germline, CDR1 WNHNN and CDR2 SYGVQD (reference sequence). The CDR3 spans 16 residues. CDR3 DNA: TGCGCCAGCAGTGATCCCGGGGCTAGCGGGATGAATGAGCAGTACTTC. It yields the protein CASSDPGASGMNEQYF.

V usage is TRBV3-1 (or the pseudogene TRBV3-2) and J usage is TRBJ2-7; D is perhaps TRBD2 (5 bases). V lost 0 bases and J lost 3, with 21 bases in between. Germline CDR1 reads LGHDT; CDR2 reads YNNKEL (reference sequence). CDR3 length: 18 amino acids. For the CDR3, the DNA is TGTGCCAGCAGCCAAGATCGAAGGCCGAGGGAACAGAGCTACGAGCAGTACTTC. Translating it yields CASSQDRRPREQSYEQYF.

V gene TRBV2 combines with J gene TRBJ1-2; no firm D call. Germline CDR1 SNHLY, CDR2 FYNNEI. The CDR3 spans 11 residues. V shed 8 bases and J shed 5 bases, with 9 bases lying between them. CDR3 nucleotide sequence: TGTGCCAGCCTCCTGAGGTATGGCTACACCTTC. Its translation is CASLLRYGYTF.

The V call is TRBV4-1, the J call TRBJ1-2, with 8 bases fitting TRBD1. This CDR3 comprises 15 residues. V trimming: 5 bases; J trimming: 5 bases; junction bases outside the gene matches: 10. Per germline, CDR1 MGHRA and CDR2 YSYEKL. This CDR3 is CASSNGQGGGYGYTF. The CDR3 DNA sequence: TGCGCCAGCAGCAATGGACAGGGTGGCGGGTATGGCTACACCTTC.

The chain couples TRBV5-1 to TRBJ2-3; 10 positions agree with TRBD2. CDR3 length: 15 residues. Germline-derived CDR1 and CDR2 are SGHRS and YFSETQ. J was trimmed by 4 bases and V by 0 bases; bases with no gene match: 2. The CDR3 coding sequence is TGCGCCAGCAGCTTGGTTCTAGCGGGGGCAGATACGCAGTATTTT. This encodes CASSLVLAGADTQYF.

The chain employs TRBV2 and TRBJ1-1; no firm D call. Trimming stripped 7 bases from V and 1 base from J, with 19 bases between. Germline loops: CDR1 SNHLY, CDR2 FYNNEI. This CDR3 spans 16 amino acids. Here the CDR3 reads CASTPGFNSRNTEAFF. Written as DNA, the CDR3 is TGTGCCAGCACCCCGGGGTTTAACTCAAGGAACACTGAAGCTTTCTTT.

The chain employs TRBV10-3 and TRBJ2-7; D unresolved. V gave up 3 bases and J gave up 0 bases, with 6 bases separating them. The CDR3 runs to 13 residues. CDR1 and CDR2 (germline): ENHRY, SYGVKD. CDR3 DNA sequence: TGTGCCATCAGTGACGGAGTCTCCTACGAGCAGTACTTC. Translation gives CAISDGVSYEQYF.

The chain carries TRBV29-1 and TRBJ2-1; 9 bases agree with TRBD2. The length of the CDR3 is 14 residues. CDR1 is SQVTM, CDR2 ANQGSEA, per germline. The J segment lost 4 bases and the V segment lost 3 bases, leaving 4 bases of the junction unmatched. Here the CDR3 reads CSVERTSVYNEQFF. CDR3 bases: TGCAGCGTTGAGAGGACTAGCGTATACAATGAGCAGTTCTTC.

The rearrangement joins TRBV5-4 to TRBJ1-2; D possibly corresponds to TRBD1 (5 bases). Trimming removed 0 bases at V and 4 bases at J, with 13 bases between. CDR1 is SGHNT and CDR2 is YYREEE in the germline V gene (reference sequence). The CDR3 contains 15 residues. The CDR3: CASSLDNRRGYGYTF. DNA of the CDR3: TGTGCCAGCAGCTTGGATAACAGGAGGGGCTATGGCTACACCTTC.

The chain combines TRBV6-5 with TRBJ2-2; 7 positions agree with TRBD1. The trim removed 6 bases at V and 6 bases at J, leaving 10 bases unmatched. CDR1 and CDR2 (germline): MNHEY, SVGAGI. CDR3 length equals 15 residues. The chain's CDR3 is CASSLDRVWAGELFF. The CDR3 region has the DNA TGTGCCAGCAGCTTAGACAGGGTGTGGGCCGGGGAGCTGTTTTTT.

The chain joins TRBV6-5 to TRBJ1-1; D gene unclear. The germline gives CDR1 MNHEY, CDR2 SVGAGI. The CDR3 consists of 15 residues. V lost 7 bases and J 2 bases, leaving 17 bases between the germline ends. CDR3 DNA sequence: TGTGCCAGCACCCAGCGGGTAGGGAAAAACACTGAAGCTTTCTTT. This gives the protein CASTQRVGKNTEAFF.

This chain connects TRBV29-1 to TRBJ1-2, with 7 bases that match TRBD1. From germline, CDR1 is SQVTM and CDR2 ANQGSEA. CDR3 size: 14 residues. J was trimmed by 6 bases and V by 3 bases; bases with no gene match: 10. DNA of the CDR3: TGCAGCGTTGACCCGACAGGGTCTTATCATGGCTACACCTTC. Its translation: CSVDPTGSYHGYTF.

V is TRBV7-3 and J is TRBJ1-1; no reliable D call. The CDR3 spans 14 residues. The V gene's germline CDR1 is SGHTA and CDR2 FQGTGA. Trimming took off 1 base at V and 5 bases at J, with 11 bases between the two ends. The CDR3 DNA reads TGTGCCAGCAGCTTAAAACCCTCGGGTACTGAAGCTTTCTTT. Its protein is CASSLKPSGTEAFF.

CDR3 coding DNA: TGTGCCAGCAGCCGGGCCGCGGGGGGGAATTCACCCCTCCACTTT. The encoded protein is CASSRAAGGNSPLHF. This chain uses TRBV7-3 with TRBJ1-6, with D perhaps TRBD1 (5 bases). V was shortened by 5 bases and J by 7 bases, with 15 bases between the two germline ends. The CDR3 totals 15 residues. CDR1 and CDR2 (germline): SGHTA, FQGTGA.

The CDR3 coding sequence is TGTGCCAGCAGCTTGCTCTACAGGGGATCTCGCTATGGCTACACCTTC. Protein product: CASSLLYRGSRYGYTF. The genes are TRBV7-9 and TRBJ1-2; TRBD1 agrees at 7 bases. Looked up from germline, CDR1 is SEHNR and CDR2 is FQNEAQ (reference sequence). There are 16 residues in the CDR3. V was clipped by 3 bases and J by 4 bases; unmatched bases: 11.

The chain is built from TRBV10-2 and TRBJ1-6, with 9 positions matching TRBD1. Looked up from germline, CDR1 is WSHSY and CDR2 is SAAADI. The CDR3 has 14 residues. V lost 8 bases to trimming and J lost 6 bases; unmatched junction nucleotides: 5. CDR3 residues: CASLEGQGNSPLHF. The CDR3 nucleotides read TGCGCCAGCTTAGAGGGACAGGGTAATTCACCCCTCCACTTT.

This sequence joins TRBV19 and TRBJ1-5; D uncertain. CDR1 LNHDA and CDR2 SQIVND come from the germline V gene (reference sequence). Between the trimmed V and J ends, which lost 0 bases and 1 base, there was a span of 16 bases. The CDR3 has 18 amino acids. The CDR3 spells CASSIDHWSSESNQPQHF. CDR3 sequence (DNA): TGTGCCAGTAGTATAGATCATTGGTCCTCGGAGAGCAATCAGCCCCAGCATTTT. The variable domain in full, with the rest retrieved from reference TRBV19 and TRBJ1-5, is DGGITQSPKYLFRKEGQNVTLSCEQNLNHDAMYWYRQDPGQGLRLIYYSQIVNDFQKGDIAEGYSVSREKKESFPLTVTSAQKNPTAFYLCASSIDHWSSESNQPQHFGDGTRLSIL.

This clone came up a few times. The chain uses TRBV19 and TRBJ1-6, with D tentatively TRBD1 (6 bases). Germline CDR1 LNHDA, CDR2 SQIVND (reference sequence). Between the trimmed V and J ends, which lost 6 bases and 6 bases, there was a span of 15 bases. This CDR3 spans 15 amino acids. The CDR3 protein is CASSPTGRGNSPLHF. The CDR3 nucleotides read TGTGCCAGTAGCCCAACAGGGAGGGGTAATTCACCCCTCCACTTT.

V is TRBV29-1 and J is TRBJ2-1; a weak D match, TRBD1 (6 bases). In germline, CDR1 is SQVTM, CDR2 ANQGSEA. V was cut by 7 bases and J by 7 bases, with 26 bases left in between. The CDR3 is 16 amino acids. The CDR3 loop reads CSARQAPGPMGNEQFF. For the CDR3, the DNA is TGCAGCGCTAGACAGGCCCCGGGCCCTATGGGAAATGAGCAGTTCTTC.

This chain joins TRBV19 and TRBJ1-2; D gene unclear. The CDR3 spans 15 residues. The germline V and J ends were trimmed by 1 base and 1 base, with 10 bases remaining between them. Germline values: CDR1 LNHDA, CDR2 SQIVND (reference sequence). The chain's CDR3 is CASSIGLADNYGYTF. For the CDR3, the DNA is TGTGCCAGTAGTATAGGACTGGCGGATAACTATGGCTACACCTTC.

The genes are TRBV4-1 and TRBJ1-4; D uncertain. Germline-derived CDR1 and CDR2 are MGHRA and YSYEKL. The CDR3 sequence is 16 residues long. Deletions cut 3 bases from V and 4 bases from J, with 15 bases between. CDR3 sequence reads: CASSHLGRVNNEKLFF. CDR3 DNA sequence: TGCGCCAGCAGCCACCTCGGGAGGGTAAATAATGAAAAACTGTTTTTT.

The chain couples TRBV6-5 to TRBJ1-6, with a tentative D call TRBD1 (5 bases). V was pared by 7 bases and J by 7 bases, with 14 bases between. The CDR3 has 14 residues. Per germline, CDR1 MNHEY and CDR2 SVGAGI. The CDR3 sequence: CASIYGEGNSPLHF. Here the CDR3 DNA reads TGTGCCAGCATATACGGGGAGGGGAATTCACCCCTCCACTTT.

J is TRBJ1-2 and V is TRBV4-2, with TRBD1 as a possible D gene (6 bases). Germline CDR1 reads LGHNA; CDR2 reads YNFKEQ. The CDR3 is 15 amino acids. V was cut by 3 bases and J by 8 bases, with 19 bases left in between. Written as DNA, the CDR3 is TGTGCCAGCAGCCATGTCGGACAGATCCAGAGGGGCTACACCTTC. Translation: CASSHVGQIQRGYTF.

V is TRBV10-3 and J is TRBJ1-2, with D possibly being TRBD1 (5 bases). The CDR3 contains 13 residues. Trimming cost V 2 bases and J 4 bases, with 8 bases left between them. Per germline, CDR1 ENHRY and CDR2 SYGVKD. The CDR3 DNA is TGTGCCATCAGTGAGGACAGCCGCTATGGCTACACCTTC. Translated: CAISEDSRYGYTF.

This chain connects TRBV12-3 or TRBV12-4 to TRBJ2-5; the D is unclear. The CDR3 extends over 13 amino acids. Trimming cost V 6 bases and J 2 bases, with 10 bases left between them. The CDR3 nucleotides are TGTGCCAGCAGGTATGCAGGTCAAGAGACCCAGTACTTC. Protein sequence: CASRYAGQETQYF.

A few counts support this clone. The chain employs TRBV6-5 and TRBJ2-7; no clear D gene. Germline V gene lookup returns CDR1 MNHEY and CDR2 SVGAGI. V lost 10 bases and J lost 2, with 9 bases in between. The CDR3 is 11 amino acids. CDR3: CATYSTYEQYF. CDR3 DNA: TGTGCCACCTACTCGACCTACGAGCAGTACTTC.

V is TRBV11-2 and J is TRBJ2-1, with D possibly matching TRBD1 (5 bases). Trimming removed 4 bases from V and 4 bases from J, with 23 bases in between. This CDR3 contains 18 residues. Per the germline V gene, CDR1 is SGHAT and CDR2 is FQNNGV. The CDR3, as DNA: TGTGCCAGCAGCTCCGATGGGGTCGAACAGGTGACTTACAATGAGCAGTTCTTC. Translation gives CASSSDGVEQVTYNEQFF.

This clone was seen only once. This chain connects TRBV5-1 to TRBJ1-3; TRBD1 aligns across 9 bases. The CDR3 is made up of 17 amino acids. Germline lookup yields CDR1 SGHRS and CDR2 YFSETQ. The J segment lost 1 base and the V segment lost 3 bases, leaving 8 bases of the junction unmatched. The CDR3 region has the DNA TGCGCCAGCAGCTCGGGTCCCGGGACAGGGTCTGGAAACACCATATATTTT. Translating gives CASSSGPGTGSGNTIYF. Full variable domain (missing parts from reference TRBV5-1 and TRBJ1-3): KAGVTQTPRYLIKTRGQQVTLSCSPISGHRSVSWYQQTPGQGLQFLFEYFSETQRNKGNFPGRFSGRQFSNSRSEMNVSTLELGDSALYLCASSSGPGTGSGNTIYFGEGSWLTVV.

The V gene is TRBV4-2, the J gene TRBJ1-2; D gene ambiguous. This CDR3 region has 16 residues. Trimming removed 0 bases from V and 0 bases from J, with 11 bases in between. CDR1 and CDR2 from the germline V gene are LGHNA and YNFKEQ. In DNA, the CDR3 is TGTGCCAGCAGCCAAGATCAATCACGAGCTAACTATGGCTACACCTTC. It is translated as CASSQDQSRANYGYTF.